The 20 T cell receptor beta chains in this list originate from one sample, sequenced in a study of cytomegalovirus exposure and HLA in healthy donors (dated by TCRdb to between 2016 and 2019). Library creation used the immunoSEQ multiplex PCR assay. Imported from immuneACCESS, the table was reduced by TCRdb to in-frame sequences with V and J called. These copies leave out some clones; in studies compared against another copy, an unresolved V gene accounts for under half, and the cause of the remainder is not known. Present in this sample are roughly 120,000 clones, 88% of which were seen just once. The ten largest make up roughly 6% of the sample. Sequencing was performed on PBMCs. Receptor source: a woman in her late teens or twenties in good health and CMV-seropositive.

This clone appeared a single time. The chain uses TRBV5-1 and TRBJ2-6; the match to TRBD1 covers 9 bases. Trimming took 0 bases from V and 1 from J; bases not matched to a gene: 5. The CDR3 totals 18 residues. Germline lookup yields CDR1 SGHRS and CDR2 YFSETQ. The CDR3 loop reads CASSLVDGQGSGANVLTF. The CDR3 DNA reads TGCGCCAGCAGCTTGGTGGACGGACAGGGGTCTGGGGCCAACGTCCTGACTTTC.

In nucleotides, the CDR3 is TGTGCCAGCAGTGGAACAGGGGGGGCTGAAAAACTGTTTTTT. Protein product: CASSGTGGAEKLFF. The chain links TRBV6-5 to TRBJ1-4; 8 positions agree with TRBD1. CDR1 is MNHEY and CDR2 is SVGAGI in the germline V gene. This CDR3 is built from 14 residues. V lost 5 bases to trimming and J lost 7 bases; unmatched junction nucleotides: 6.

This rearrangement joins TRBV27 to TRBJ1-2; 8 bases match TRBD1. There are 14 residues in the CDR3. Germline V gives CDR1 MNHEY, CDR2 SMNVEV (reference sequence). The trim removed 5 bases at V and 7 bases at J, leaving 9 bases unmatched. The CDR3 sequence: CASSPRTGFGGYTF. Written as DNA, the CDR3 is TGTGCCAGCAGTCCACGGACAGGGTTCGGTGGCTACACCTTC.

The chain has TRBV2 and TRBJ1-6; a weak D match, TRBD1 (5 bases). This CDR3 region has 14 residues. Between the trimmed V and J ends, which lost 4 bases and 10 bases, there was a span of 14 bases. Germline assignment: CDR1 SNHLY and CDR2 FYNNEI. DNA for the CDR3: TGTGCCAGCAGTGCAAGGCAGGGTGGGTCACCCCTCCACTTT. Its translation is CASSARQGGSPLHF.

This clone came up once. The gene calls are TRBV19 and TRBJ2-7; 9 bases line up with TRBD1. The CDR3 is made up of 15 amino acids. Germline V gene sequence: CDR1 LNHDA, CDR2 SQIVND (reference sequence). With V trimmed by 0 bases and J by 6 bases, 6 bases remained unmatched. DNA for the CDR3: TGTGCCAGTAGTATAGACCCGGGACAGGGCCGCGAGCAGTACTTC. Amino acid sequence: CASSIDPGQGREQYF. The full variable domain, with the rest looked up from reference TRBV19 and TRBJ2-7, is DGGITQSPKYLFRKEGQNVTLSCEQNLNHDAMYWYRQDPGQGLRLIYYSQIVNDFQKGDIAEGYSVSREKKESFPLTVTSAQKNPTAFYLCASSIDPGQGREQYFGPGTRLTVT.

The rearrangement joins TRBV5-8 to TRBJ1-5; a weak D match, TRBD1 (6 bases). There are 13 residues in the CDR3. Germline V gene lookup returns CDR1 SGHTS and CDR2 YDEGEE. The ends were cut back, 4 bases at V and 9 bases at J, with 14 bases in the middle. The CDR3 reads CASSHTGYAPQHF. CDR3 DNA: TGTGCCAGCAGCCATACAGGGTACGCGCCCCAGCATTTT.

This chain connects TRBV5-1 to TRBJ2-7; 7 bases align to TRBD2. V was pared by 1 base and J by 5 bases, with 9 bases of the junction left unmatched. Per germline, CDR1 SGHRS and CDR2 YFSETQ. This CDR3 has 15 amino acids. CDR3 in amino acids: CASSLNGGSVNEQYF. The CDR3, as DNA: TGCGCCAGCAGCTTGAATGGCGGGAGTGTAAACGAGCAGTACTTC.

J is TRBJ1-1 and V is TRBV6-1, with D maybe TRBD1 (5 bases). V gave up 3 bases and J gave up 1 base, with 9 bases separating them. This CDR3 comprises 14 residues. CDR1 and CDR2 (germline): MNHNS, SASEGT. This CDR3 is CASSDRTKNTEAFF. CDR3 sequence (DNA): TGTGCCAGCAGTGATCGGACAAAGAACACTGAAGCTTTCTTT.

The chain uses TRBV5-5 and TRBJ2-5; 9 bases align to TRBD2. Per germline, CDR1 SGHKS and CDR2 YYEKEE (reference sequence). The CDR3 length is 16 residues. The ends lost 4 bases at V and 5 bases at J; junction bases unmatched: 12. CDR3 protein: CASSALGLAGPETQYF. The CDR3 DNA follows: TGTGCCAGCAGCGCCCTGGGCCTAGCGGGACCCGAGACCCAGTACTTC.

The chain combines TRBV4-1 with TRBJ1-4; D is unresolved. V lost 0 bases, J lost 8 bases, and 16 bases lay in between. Per germline, CDR1 MGHRA and CDR2 YSYEKL. This CDR3 is built from 16 residues. The CDR3 DNA is TGCGCCAGCAGCCAAGATAGGAGGGCTGGGTGGGAAAAACTGTTTTTT. Translated: CASSQDRRAGWEKLFF.

The chain combines TRBV6-1 with TRBJ1-2; D ambiguous. The CDR3 contains 14 residues. Germline CDR1 is MNHNS and CDR2 is SASEGT. V was cut by 2 bases and J by 7 bases, with 14 bases left in between. The CDR3 DNA is TGTGCCAGCAGTGAAATAAGTCCCAGGTTTGGCTACACCTTC. It encodes CASSEISPRFGYTF.

The chain couples TRBV7-9 to TRBJ1-1, with D maybe TRBD1 (5 bases). This CDR3 has 15 amino acids. Germline CDR1 is SEHNR and CDR2 is FQNEAQ (reference sequence). V was pared by 2 bases and J by 0 bases, with 10 bases between. The DNA for the CDR3 is TGTGCCAGCAGCTTATTTGCAGGGTTGAACACTGAAGCTTTCTTT. Amino acid sequence: CASSLFAGLNTEAFF.

The chain combines TRBV10-3 with TRBJ1-5, with unresolved D. Germline-derived CDR1 and CDR2 are ENHRY and SYGVKD. The V end was cut by 4 bases, the J end by 5 bases, with 9 bases between. The CDR3 extends over 13 amino acids. CDR3 loop: CAISVGTDQPQHF. The CDR3, as DNA: TGTGCCATCAGTGTAGGCACAGATCAGCCCCAGCATTTT.

The rearrangement uses TRBV7-2 and TRBJ2-1; 10 nucleotides align to TRBD2. The germline V gene has CDR1 SGHTA and CDR2 FQGNSA. CDR3 length: 14 amino acids. The V and J ends lost 3 bases and 10 bases, in that order; junction bases with no gene match: 6. This CDR3 reads CASSFSSGRIEQFF. DNA for the CDR3: TGTGCCAGCAGCTTTTCTAGCGGGAGAATCGAGCAGTTCTTC.

The rearrangement links TRBV19 to TRBJ1-5; TRBD1 matches 8 bases. This CDR3 spans 15 amino acids. Germline CDR1 is LNHDA and CDR2 is SQIVND (reference sequence). V lost 7 bases, J lost 0 bases, and 5 bases stayed unmatched. CDR3 protein: CASNDRGYSNQPQHF. Here the CDR3 DNA reads TGTGCCAGTAACGACAGGGGCTATAGCAATCAGCCCCAGCATTTT.

The chain links TRBV5-6 to TRBJ2-7, with a weak D call TRBD1 (6 bases). V shed 0 bases and J shed 3 bases, with 16 bases lying between them. From germline, CDR1 is SGHDT and CDR2 YYEEEE. The CDR3 totals 16 residues. The CDR3 DNA sequence: TGTGCCAGCAGCTTGGATGAGGACAGCTACCACTACGAGCAGTACTTC. Amino acids: CASSLDEDSYHYEQYF.

The chain combines TRBV6-1 with TRBJ2-7, with D possibly matching TRBD1 (5 bases). The germline gives CDR1 MNHNS, CDR2 SASEGT. Trimming removed 6 bases from V and 5 bases from J, with 20 bases in between. The CDR3 is made up of 15 amino acids. Here the CDR3 DNA reads TGTGCCAGCAGGACGTTTTGGCAGGGAATACACGAGCAGTACTTC. Residues: CASRTFWQGIHEQYF.

The V call is TRBV4-3, the J call TRBJ1-5, with 7 nucleotides matching TRBD1. V lost 1 base to trimming and J lost 2 bases; unmatched junction nucleotides: 5. The CDR3 extends over 16 amino acids. CDR1 is LGHNA, CDR2 YSLEER, per germline. CDR3 coding DNA: TGCGCCAGCAGCCAAGTTTTCGGACAGGGCAATCAGCCCCAGCATTTT. This sequence encodes CASSQVFGQGNQPQHF.

This clone appeared once. The rearrangement joins TRBV10-2 to TRBJ1-6; 7 bases are shared with TRBD1. The CDR3 consists of 14 residues. After removal of 4 bases from V and 7 bases from J, the junction contained 4 bases not matched to a gene. Germline loops: CDR1 WSHSY, CDR2 SAAADI. CDR3 loop: CASSGDSVNSPLHF. In nucleotides, the CDR3 is TGCGCCAGCAGTGGGGACAGCGTGAATTCACCCCTCCACTTT.

On this clone itself: Distinct nucleotide sequences in the sample also encode this CDR3. The chain joins TRBV5-1 to TRBJ1-3; D is unresolved. The germline V gene has CDR1 SGHRS and CDR2 YFSETQ. V was shortened by 0 bases and J by 3 bases, with 7 bases between the two germline ends. The CDR3 has 14 residues. In DNA, the CDR3 is TGCGCCAGCAGCTTGGCAGGATATGGAAACACCATATATTTT. Translated, it gives CASSLAGYGNTIYF.